One and the same sample provided the 4 T cell receptor beta chains below, sequenced in a study of CD8 T cells in Susac syndrome. A quantity of roughly 0.5 to 1 ug RNA underwent reverse transcription using random hexamers. TCRdb passed the immunoSEQ multiplex PCR reads through MiXCR, listing each CDR3 protein once. The top ten hold about 0.17% of the sample, which has 160,000 or so distinct CDR3 sequences, approximately 95% seen once. Sequencing was carried out using CD4+ T cells from PBMCs. The receptor set was obtained from a human donor with Susac syndrome.

The genes are TRBV12-3 or TRBV12-4 and TRBJ2-5, with TRBD1 matching 9 bases. The CDR3 length is 12 residues. The V segment lost 5 bases and the J segment 10 bases; nucleotides outside the gene matches: 5. CDR3 in amino acids: CASSKDRGDQYF. The CDR3 nucleotides read TGTGCCAGCAGTAAGGACAGGGGAGACCAGTACTTC.

J is TRBJ1-2 and V is TRBV29-1; D is unclear. This CDR3 has 9 amino acids. The germline gives CDR1 SQVTM, CDR2 ANQGSEA. V lost 4 bases and J lost 6, with 3 bases in between. CDR3 in amino acids: CSVADGYTF. DNA for the CDR3: TGCAGCGTTGCGGATGGCTACACCTTC.

This chain connects TRBV3-1 to TRBJ2-7; possible D gene TRBD1, 5 bases. The V and J ends lost 1 base and 3 bases respectively, with 7 bases between them. From germline, CDR1 is LGHDT and CDR2 YNNKEL (reference sequence). The CDR3 totals 13 residues. The CDR3 loop reads CASSQGQFYEQYF. The CDR3 DNA is TGTGCCAGCAGCCAAGGACAGTTCTACGAGCAGTACTTC.

The chain links TRBV9 to TRBJ2-1; the match to TRBD1 covers 8 bases. The CDR3 sequence is 16 residues long. Germline V gene lookup returns CDR1 SGDLS and CDR2 YYNGEE. J gave up 5 bases and V 0 bases, and 7 bases lay outside the gene matches. In DNA, the CDR3 is TGTGCCAGCAGCGTAGGTTCTCGGGACAGGAACAATGAGCAGTTCTTC. Translating gives CASSVGSRDRNNEQFF.